This T cell receptor (beta chain) originates from a study of cytomegalovirus exposure and HLA in healthy donors. Vbeta (60) and Jbeta (13) primers were used in the PCR. This table comes from immunoSEQ multiplex PCR, and its TCRdb copy is limited to in-frame clones, with some not included. The sample has 240,000 or so clones; 75% to 85% are singletons. Study conclusions and caveats: With DRB1 most and HLA-C fewest, TCR association rates differed between HLA loci in a later analysis. A missense DCLRE1C variant was associated with V- and J-gene trimming of TCR beta chains in a later analysis, and an independent cohort replicated the association. TCR beta V segments were, for the most part, productive about 90% or about 30% of the time in an earlier analysis.

About this clone itself: The antigen remains unidentified.

The sequenced material came from PBMCs. The clonotype originates from a woman in her fifties or sixties in good health and CMV-seropositive.

The CDR3 is CASRQLAAAGEKLFF. The CDR3 DNA sequence: TGTGCCAGCAGACAGCTTGCGGCCGCGGGGGAAAAACTGTTTTTT. The gene calls are TRBV6-1 and TRBJ1-4; D is undetermined. CDR1 and CDR2 from the germline V gene are MNHNS and SASEGT. This CDR3 is built from 15 residues. V was clipped by 6 bases and J by 8 bases, with 19 bases between them.